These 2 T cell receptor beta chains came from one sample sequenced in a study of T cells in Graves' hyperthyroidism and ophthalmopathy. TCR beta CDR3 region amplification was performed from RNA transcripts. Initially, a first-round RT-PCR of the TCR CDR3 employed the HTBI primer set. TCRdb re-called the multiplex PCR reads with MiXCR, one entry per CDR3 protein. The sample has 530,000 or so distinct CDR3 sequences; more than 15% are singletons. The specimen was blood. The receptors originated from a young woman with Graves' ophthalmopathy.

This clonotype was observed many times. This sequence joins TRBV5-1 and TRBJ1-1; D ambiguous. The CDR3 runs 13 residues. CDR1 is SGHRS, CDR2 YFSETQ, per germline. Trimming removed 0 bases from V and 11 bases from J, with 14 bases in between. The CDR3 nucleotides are TGCGCCAGCAGCTTGGAAGGTTTTAACGCCGCTTTCTTT. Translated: CASSLEGFNAAFF.

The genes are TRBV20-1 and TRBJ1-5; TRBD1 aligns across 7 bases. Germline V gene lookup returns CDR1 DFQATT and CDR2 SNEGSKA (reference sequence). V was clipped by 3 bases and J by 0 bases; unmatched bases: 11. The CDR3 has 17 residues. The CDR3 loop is CSASSGTESYSNQPQHF. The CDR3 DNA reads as TGCAGTGCTAGCTCCGGGACAGAATCTTATAGCAATCAGCCCCAGCATTTT.